This T cell receptor beta chain was profiled in a study of T-cell reconstitution after alpha-beta-depleted transplantation in children. CDR1 is SGHRS, CDR2 YFSETQ, per germline. V was clipped by 2 bases and J by 4 bases; unmatched bases: 11. The CDR3 sequence is 18 residues long. Preparing the TCRbeta library involved the use of unique molecular identifiers. TCRdb reprocessed the PCR reads with MiXCR, giving one entry per CDR3 protein. Among around 700,000 distinct CDR3 sequences listed, around 14% were seen once. The chain uses TRBV5-1 and TRBJ2-5; TRBD2 matches at 13 bases. This TCR came from a girl aged 2 to 9 with congenital amegakaryocytic thrombocytopenia, due to receive a stem cell transplant. This specimen consisted of PBMCs, obtained before TCRalphabeta/CD19-depleted stem cell transplant. DNA for the CDR3: TGCGCCAGCAGCTTCACTACTAGCGGGAGGGCCCTCCGAGAGACCCAGTACTTC. Protein sequence: CASSFTTSGRALRETQYF.